The rows below give T cell receptor beta chains drawn from one sample of a study of technical replicates of blood from a few donors. Libraries were prepared by immunoSEQ multiplex PCR; TCRdb keeps only in-frame clonotypes and omits some of them. The sample shows about 64,000 clones, 86% of them seen only once. Sequences were obtained from PBMCs. These receptors were collected from a human donor in good health. Some clones in this sample may be carry-over from other donors' samples. The CDR3 runs from the conserved cysteine through the conserved F or W. Each record gives: V gene, D gene, J gene, clone size, CDR3 DNA, CDR3 protein. The D gene is left open where the match is weak. Clone size is given for some rows only: seen once, a few or many times, or a class if the clone is expanded.

TRBV7-2,TRBD2,TRBJ2-3,NA,TGTGCCAGCAGCTTGCTGGGACTAGCTAAAGATACGCAGTATTTT,CASSLLGLAKDTQYF
TRBV12-2,NA,TRBJ2-7,NA,TGTGCAAGTCGCTTAGTAGAGTTAGCGGGGCTCTCCTACGAGCAGTACTTC,CASRLVELAGLSYEQYF
TRBV6-1,TRBD2,TRBJ2-7,NA,TGTGCCAGCAGGACGGCTAGCGGGGGCCTCGAGCAGTACTTC,CASRTASGGLEQYF
TRBV10-3,NA,TRBJ1-3,NA,TGTGCCACCAGGGTACTTGATGGAAACACCATATATTTT,CATRVLDGNTIYF
TRBV13,NA,TRBJ2-1,NA,TGTGCCAGCAGCCTGCGGGGCCTCCACAATGAGCAGTTCTTC,CASSLRGLHNEQFF
TRBV7-3,TRBD2,TRBJ2-1,NA,TGTGCCAGCAGCTTAGCGGGGGGCCGAAACGACAATGAGCAGTTCTTC,CASSLAGGRNDNEQFF
TRBV2,TRBD1,TRBJ1-2,NA,TGTGCCAGCAGTCCGGGACAGAGCGCTAACTATGGCTACACCTTC,CASSPGQSANYGYTF
TRBV7-3,TRBD2,TRBJ2-2,NA,TGTGCCAGCAGCTTAAACCCGACTAGCGGGGTCGAGAGGCGGACCGGGGAGCTGTTTTTT,CASSLNPTSGVERRTGELFF
TRBV5-5,NA,TRBJ1-2,NA,TGTGCCAGCAGCTTGCTTGGACAGAGCTATGGCTACACCTTC,CASSLLGQSYGYTF
TRBV19,NA,TRBJ2-3,NA,TGTGCCAGTAGATCTCTCAGCACAGATACGCAGTATTTT,CASRSLSTDTQYF
TRBV6-1,TRBD1,TRBJ2-7,once,TGTGCCAGCAGACCTGGGGGACAGTCCTACGAGCAGTACTTC,CASRPGGQSYEQYF
TRBV5-1,TRBD1,TRBJ1-1,once,TGCGCCAGCAGTGAACAGGGGCCCGGTCTGCGGGCTTTCTTT,CASSEQGPGLRAFF
TRBV7-3,TRBD1,TRBJ2-5,NA,TGTGCCAGCAGCTTATCAGGGGGAGTCGAGACCCAGTACTTC,CASSLSGGVETQYF
TRBV19,NA,TRBJ1-2,NA,TGTGCCAGTACGAGGCAGGGGATTGATGGCTACACCTTC,CASTRQGIDGYTF
TRBV7-9,TRBD2,TRBJ2-1,NA,TGTGCCAGCAGCTTAGGGACTAGCGGGAGAGGCTCCTACAATGAGCAGTTCTTC,CASSLGTSGRGSYNEQFF
TRBV7-2,TRBD2,TRBJ2-2,NA,TGTGCCAGCAGCTTAATACTAGCGGTGACAGAGCTGTTTTTT,CASSLILAVTELFF
TRBV2,TRBD1,TRBJ2-3,NA,TGTGCCAGCAGAGCCGGGACAGGGACGACAGATACGCAGTATTTT,CASRAGTGTTDTQYF
TRBV12-5,NA,TRBJ2-4,NA,TGTGCTAGTGGGGGAACAGCGGGAGCCAAAAACATTCAGTACTTC,CASGGTAGAKNIQYF
TRBV19,TRBD2,TRBJ2-1,NA,TGTGCCAGTAGTAATAGCGGGAGTGGCGAGCAGTTCTTC,CASSNSGSGEQFF
TRBV9,NA,TRBJ2-7,NA,TGTGCCAGCAGCGTAGAGGCGCGGCGAGCCGAGCAGTACTTC,CASSVEARRAEQYF
TRBV5-4,TRBD2,TRBJ2-5,NA,TGTGCCAGCAGCTTGGGCGGGGGGAGAACTATCGATCGGGAGACCCAGTACTTC,CASSLGGGRTIDRETQYF
TRBV10-1,NA,TRBJ2-5,NA,TGCGCCAGCAGGGGAAGACTAAGAGAGACCCAGTACTTC,CASRGRLRETQYF
TRBV5-1,NA,TRBJ1-6,NA,TGCGCCAGCAGCCTTCAGGGGCTGAATTCACCCCTCCACTTT,CASSLQGLNSPLHF
TRBV4-3,NA,TRBJ2-3,NA,TGCGCCAGCAGTCTGAAAGGGACTCCTACTAGCACAGATACGCAGTATTTT,CASSLKGTPTSTDTQYF
TRBV11-1,TRBD2,TRBJ2-7,NA,TGTGCCAGCAGCTTAAGGCCTGTGACTAGCGGCGGGGAGTACGAGCAGTACTTC,CASSLRPVTSGGEYEQYF
TRBV6-6,TRBD1,TRBJ2-2,once,TGTGCCAGCAGCCCCGGGACAGGGAAGCTCTCCGGGGAGCTGTTTTTT,CASSPGTGKLSGELFF